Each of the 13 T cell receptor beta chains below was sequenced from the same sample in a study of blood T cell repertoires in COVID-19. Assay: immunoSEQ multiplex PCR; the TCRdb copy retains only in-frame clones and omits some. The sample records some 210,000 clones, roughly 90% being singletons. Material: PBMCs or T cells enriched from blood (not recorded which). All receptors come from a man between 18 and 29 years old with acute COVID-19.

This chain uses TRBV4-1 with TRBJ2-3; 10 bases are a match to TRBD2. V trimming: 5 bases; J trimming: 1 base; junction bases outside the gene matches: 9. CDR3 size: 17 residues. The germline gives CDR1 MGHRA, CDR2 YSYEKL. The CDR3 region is CASSSSGRAGGTDTQYF. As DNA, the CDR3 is TGCGCCAGCAGCTCCAGCGGGAGGGCCGGTGGCACAGATACGCAGTATTTT.

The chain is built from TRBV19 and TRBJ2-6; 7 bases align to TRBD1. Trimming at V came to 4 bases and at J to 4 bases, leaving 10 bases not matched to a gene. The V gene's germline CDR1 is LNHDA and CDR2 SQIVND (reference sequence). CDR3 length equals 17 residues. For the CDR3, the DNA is TGTGCCAGTAGTAGGGGGACAGACCCTCGGGGGGCCAACGTCCTGACTTTC. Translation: CASSRGTDPRGANVLTF.

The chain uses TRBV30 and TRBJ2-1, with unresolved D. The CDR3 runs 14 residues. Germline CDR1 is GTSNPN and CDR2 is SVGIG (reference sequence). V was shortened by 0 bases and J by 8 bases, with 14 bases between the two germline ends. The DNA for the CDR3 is TGTGCCTGGAGTGTAAGTAGTCCCTTGGATGAGCAGTTCTTC. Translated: CAWSVSSPLDEQFF.

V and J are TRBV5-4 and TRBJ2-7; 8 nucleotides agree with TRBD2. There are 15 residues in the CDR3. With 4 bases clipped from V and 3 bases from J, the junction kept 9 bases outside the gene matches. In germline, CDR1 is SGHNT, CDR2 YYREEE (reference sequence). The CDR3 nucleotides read TGTGCCAGCAGCCCGGGGGGGTTGCAGCACTACGAGCAGTACTTC. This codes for CASSPGGLQHYEQYF.

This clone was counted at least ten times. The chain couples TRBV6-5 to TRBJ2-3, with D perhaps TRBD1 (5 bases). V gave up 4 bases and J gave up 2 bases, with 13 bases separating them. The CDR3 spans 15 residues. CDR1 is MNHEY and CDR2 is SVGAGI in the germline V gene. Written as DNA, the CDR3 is TGTGCCAGCAGTTCAGGCAGGGCTCACACAGATACGCAGTATTTT. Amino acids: CASSSGRAHTDTQYF.

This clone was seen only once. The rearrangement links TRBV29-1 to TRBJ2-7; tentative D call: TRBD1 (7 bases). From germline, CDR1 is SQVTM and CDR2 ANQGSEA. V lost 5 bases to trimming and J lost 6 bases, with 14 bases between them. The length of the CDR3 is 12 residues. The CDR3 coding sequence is TGCAGCGTTCAGGGGGGTGATCTCGAGCAGTACTTC. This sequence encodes CSVQGGDLEQYF.

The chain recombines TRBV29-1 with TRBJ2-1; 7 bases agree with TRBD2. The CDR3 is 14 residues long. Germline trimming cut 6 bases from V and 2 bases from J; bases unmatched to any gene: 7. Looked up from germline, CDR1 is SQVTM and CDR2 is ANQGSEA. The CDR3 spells CSVVGGRTYNEQFF. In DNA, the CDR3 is TGCAGCGTCGTGGGCGGGAGAACCTACAATGAGCAGTTCTTC.

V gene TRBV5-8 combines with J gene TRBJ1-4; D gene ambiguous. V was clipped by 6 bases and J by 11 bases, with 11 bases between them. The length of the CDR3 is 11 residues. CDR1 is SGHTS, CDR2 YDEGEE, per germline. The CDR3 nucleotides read TGTGCCAGCAACAACTACCCGAAACTGTTTTTT. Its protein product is CASNNYPKLFF.

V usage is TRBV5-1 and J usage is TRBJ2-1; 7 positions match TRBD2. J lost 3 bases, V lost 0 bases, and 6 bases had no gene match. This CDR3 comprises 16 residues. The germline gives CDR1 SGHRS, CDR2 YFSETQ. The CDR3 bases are TGCGCCAGCAGCTTGGGGACTAGTAGGAACTACAATGAGCAGTTCTTC. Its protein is CASSLGTSRNYNEQFF.

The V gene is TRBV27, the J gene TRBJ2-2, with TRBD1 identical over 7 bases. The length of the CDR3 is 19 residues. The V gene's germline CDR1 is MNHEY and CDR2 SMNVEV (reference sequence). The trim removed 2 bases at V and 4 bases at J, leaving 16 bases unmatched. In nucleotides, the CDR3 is TGTGCCAGCAGTTTAAGTATTACAGGGGTGGCCCTGGGCACCGGGGAGCTGTTTTTT. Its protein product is CASSLSITGVALGTGELFF.

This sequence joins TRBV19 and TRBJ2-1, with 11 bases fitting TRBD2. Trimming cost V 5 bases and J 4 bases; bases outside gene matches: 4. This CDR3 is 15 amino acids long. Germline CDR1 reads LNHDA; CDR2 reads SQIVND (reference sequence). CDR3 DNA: TGTGCCAGTAGTCTGGGGACTAGCGGATACAATGAGCAGTTCTTC. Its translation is CASSLGTSGYNEQFF.

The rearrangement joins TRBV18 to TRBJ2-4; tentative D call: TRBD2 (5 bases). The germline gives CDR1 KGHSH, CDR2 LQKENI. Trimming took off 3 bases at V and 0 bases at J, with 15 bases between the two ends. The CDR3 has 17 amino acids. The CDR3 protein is CASSPTRAREAKNIQYF. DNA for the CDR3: TGTGCCAGCTCACCTACTCGGGCGAGGGAAGCCAAAAACATTCAGTACTTC.

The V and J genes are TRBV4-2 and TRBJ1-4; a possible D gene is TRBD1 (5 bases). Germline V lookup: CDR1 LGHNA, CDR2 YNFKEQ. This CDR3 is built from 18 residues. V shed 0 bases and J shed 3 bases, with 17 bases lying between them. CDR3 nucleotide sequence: TGTGCCAGCAGCCAAGATGGGAGTCTCCGGGGGGCTAATGAAAAACTGTTTTTT. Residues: CASSQDGSLRGANEKLFF.